These 17 T cell receptor beta chains were all obtained from the same sample, sequenced in a study of T cells in Graves' hyperthyroidism and ophthalmopathy (dated by TCRdb to the late 2010s). The library was built by means of multiplex PCR. Instrument used: Illumina HiSeq 2000. TCR beta CDR3 regions were amplified from RNA transcripts. The TCR CDR3 was subjected to a first round of RT-PCR using the HTBI primer set and the Qiagen OneStep RT-PCR kit. TCRdb applied fastp at Q25 and MiXCR to the public reads, then kept only in-frame beta chains. Identical CDR3 proteins give one entry, which carries the most common genes and DNA. For this sample the table gives about 280,000 distinct CDR3 sequences, of which 25% to 30% were detected only once. Jointly, the top ten make up about a quarter of the sample. Source material: blood. These receptor sequences come from a man aged 35 to 55 with Graves' hyperthyroidism that later progressed to Graves' ophthalmopathy.

Ten or more counts support this clonotype. CDR3 loop: CASSPDRALVPHGYTF. The CDR3 DNA sequence: TGTGCCAGCAGCCCGGACAGGGCGTTGGTACCTCATGGCTACACCTTC. The chain employs TRBV2 and TRBJ1-2; 8 bases are shared with TRBD1. The CDR3 runs 16 residues. Germline lookup yields CDR1 SNHLY and CDR2 FYNNEI. Trimming removed 6 bases from V and 6 bases from J; junction bases left unmatched: 15.

This clonotype was detected ten times or more. The rearrangement uses TRBV30 and TRBJ2-7; D is undetermined. Trimming took 3 bases from V and 0 from J, leaving 15 bases between them. The germline gives CDR1 GTSNPN, CDR2 SVGIG (reference sequence). The CDR3 contains 15 residues. DNA for the CDR3: TGTGCCTGGAGCGGACGGCGGAATAGCTCCTACGAGCAGTACTTC. This encodes CAWSGRRNSSYEQYF.

The table lists this clonotype with many counts. V gene TRBV6-2 or TRBV6-3 combines with J gene TRBJ1-1, with unresolved D. The germline V gene has CDR1 MNHEY and CDR2 SVGEGT. Trimming shortened V by 9 bases and J by 8 bases, and 22 bases separated the two germline ends. This CDR3 spans 14 amino acids. CDR3 sequence: CARLRPLRTLEAFF. CDR3 bases: TGTGCCAGGCTACGGCCGCTGCGTACTTTGGAAGCTTTCTTT.

This clonotype appeared many times. J is TRBJ2-5 and V is TRBV12-3 or TRBV12-4; D possibly uses TRBD1 or TRBD2 (5 bases each). The CDR3 has 16 residues. V lost 1 base and J lost 2, with 14 bases in between. The CDR3 region is CASSLVPGRIQETQYF. The CDR3 DNA sequence: TGTGCCAGCAGTTTAGTCCCGGGACGGATACAAGAGACCCAGTACTTC.

This clonotype was counted ten times or more. The V and J genes are TRBV4-1 and TRBJ1-1, with a possible D match to TRBD1 (6 bases). The ends were cut back, 3 bases at V and 1 base at J, with 12 bases in the middle. The CDR3 length is 15 residues. The germline V gene has CDR1 MGHRA and CDR2 YSYEKL. CDR3 loop: CASSHPGVGNTEAFF. CDR3 bases: TGCGCCAGCAGCCACCCAGGGGTGGGGAACACTGAAGCTTTCTTT.

The CDR3 DNA follows: TGTGCCAGCTCCATGGCCGGCCTAGCAGGCAGCGAGCAGTACTTC. Encoded protein: CASSMAGLAGSEQYF. V is TRBV11-2 and J is TRBJ2-7, with D maybe TRBD2 (5 bases). This CDR3 comprises 15 residues. Trimming took 8 bases from V and 6 from J, leaving 23 bases between them. Germline V CDR1 and CDR2: SGHAT, FQNNGV.

Many counts were recorded for this clonotype. The chain carries TRBV11-2 and TRBJ1-3; D possibly corresponds to TRBD1 (5 bases). V lost 5 bases, J lost 0 bases, and 11 bases lay in between. Germline V gene data show CDR1 as SGHAT and CDR2 as FQNNGV. CDR3 length equals 15 residues. The chain's CDR3 is CASSSGRGSGNTIYF. The CDR3 nucleotides are TGTGCCAGCAGCAGCGGTAGGGGCTCTGGAAACACCATATATTTT.

This clonotype was detected many times. This chain joins TRBV6-1 and TRBJ1-5, with D hard to call. CDR1 is MNHNS, CDR2 SASEGT, per germline. There are 13 residues in the CDR3. Trimming took off 6 bases at V and 9 bases at J, with 15 bases between the two ends. CDR3 sequence: CASSQDGFGPQHF. CDR3 nucleotides: TGTGCCAGCAGCCAGGACGGGTTTGGGCCCCAGCATTTT.

This clonotype was counted ten times or more. The rearrangement links TRBV12-3 or TRBV12-4 to TRBJ1-5, with D unresolved. Trimming cost V 6 bases and J 11 bases, with 20 bases left between them. This CDR3 contains 14 residues. CDR3 DNA: TGTGCCAGCAGCCACTCGGGGTTGGGGTGGGCCCAGCATTTT. Protein product: CASSHSGLGWAQHF.

A single count supports this clonotype. V is TRBV12-3 or TRBV12-4 and J is TRBJ2-7, with 8 bases matching TRBD1. The CDR3 spans 15 residues. J lost 5 bases, V lost 0 bases, and 6 bases had no gene match. The CDR3 DNA sequence: TGTGCCAGCAGTTTAGCGGACAGGGAAGCCCACGAGCAGTACTTC. As protein: CASSLADREAHEQYF.

CDR3: CASSESQGLASEQYF. The CDR3 DNA reads TGTGCCAGCAGTGAAAGTCAGGGACTAGCCTCCGAGCAGTACTTC. The gene calls are TRBV6-1 and TRBJ2-7, with TRBD2 identical over 9 bases. Germline loops: CDR1 MNHNS, CDR2 SASEGT. This CDR3 spans 15 amino acids. Trimming at V came to 2 bases and at J to 6 bases, leaving 8 bases not matched to a gene.

This sequence joins TRBV6-2 or TRBV6-3 and TRBJ2-7; no clear D gene. Germline lookup yields CDR1 MNHEY and CDR2 SVGEGT. The CDR3 contains 13 residues. V lost 7 bases and J lost 2, with 12 bases in between. The CDR3 loop reads CASKQAEPYEQYF. CDR3 DNA: TGTGCCAGCAAGCAGGCAGAACCCTACGAGCAGTACTTC.

This clonotype has ten or more counts. V is TRBV20-1 and J is TRBJ1-3, with a possible D match to TRBD1 (6 bases). This CDR3 is built from 13 residues. Trimming shortened V by 6 bases and J by 4 bases, and 13 bases separated the two germline ends. Germline V gene data show CDR1 as DFQATT and CDR2 as SNEGSKA (reference sequence). The chain's CDR3 is CSATEGGGNTIYF. The CDR3 region has the DNA TGCAGTGCCACCGAGGGGGGAGGAAACACCATATATTTT.

The chain employs TRBV6-2 or TRBV6-3 and TRBJ2-6; 7 bases line up with TRBD1. The CDR3 is 18 amino acids. The germline gives CDR1 MNHEY, CDR2 SVGEGT. Trimming took 9 bases from V and 0 from J; bases not matched to a gene: 14. The CDR3 here is CASSGYEGASSGANVLTF. For the CDR3, the DNA is TGTGCCAGTTCCGGTTACGAGGGGGCGAGCTCTGGGGCCAACGTCCTGACTTTC.

V gene TRBV28 combines with J gene TRBJ2-7, with 9 bases identical to TRBD1. With V trimmed by 7 bases and J by 0 bases, 7 bases remained unmatched. The CDR3 is 15 amino acids. CDR1 is MDHEN and CDR2 is SYDVKM in the germline V gene. CDR3 sequence: CASNGQGTHSYEQYF. CDR3 sequence (DNA): TGTGCCAGCAACGGACAGGGGACACACTCCTACGAGCAGTACTTC.

Ten or more counts support this clonotype. This chain uses TRBV2 with TRBJ2-2, with 8 bases that match TRBD1. The CDR3 contains 14 residues. CDR1 SNHLY and CDR2 FYNNEI come from the germline V gene. V lost 10 bases and J lost 1; bases outside the gene matches: 5. CDR3 loop: CATTGVRNTGELFF. CDR3 DNA sequence: TGTGCCACGACAGGGGTCAGGAACACCGGGGAGCTGTTTTTT.

This clonotype was seen repeatedly, ten times or more. The gene calls are TRBV28 and TRBJ2-5; no clear D gene. This CDR3 contains 15 residues. Trimming removed 5 bases from V and 1 base from J, with 14 bases in between. Per germline, CDR1 MDHEN and CDR2 SYDVKM. For the CDR3, the DNA is TGTGCCAGCAGTGGTGCAGCTACGATCCAAGAGACCCAGTACTTC. Its translation is CASSGAATIQETQYF.